The present T cell receptor beta chain was sequenced within a study of blood T cell repertoires in COVID-19. The data were produced by immunoSEQ multiplex PCR, yet TCRdb's version contains in-frame clones alone and is incomplete. The sample holds some 260,000 clones; 79% are singletons and the top ten take 4% to 4.5%. This CDR3 is 16 amino acids long. This TCR came from a woman aged 40 to 50 with active or convalescent COVID-19. The rearrangement links TRBV12-2 to TRBJ1-1. TRBV12-2 is a known pseudogene. The sample was peripheral blood. CDR3 protein: CASRLDDEGENTEAFF. The DNA for the CDR3 is TGTGCAAGTCGCTTAGACGACGAGGGTGAAAACACTGAAGCTTTCTTT.